This record concerns one T cell receptor beta chain sequence. This CDR3 spans 12 amino acids. Germline V gene sequence: CDR1 SQVTM, CDR2 ANQGSEA. The germline V and J ends were trimmed by 4 bases and 4 bases, with 8 bases remaining between them. This entry comes from a study of blood T cell repertoires in COVID-19. Across the whole study: Both acute and convalescent COVID-19 samples were obtained from the United States, Italy and Spain. Nucleic acid was either cDNA or gDNA, and it came from T cells, B-cell-depleted T cells, or PBMCs.

In the authors' methods: Amplifying reference gene primers gave estimates of nucleated cell counts. This table comes from immunoSEQ multiplex PCR, and its TCRdb copy is limited to in-frame clones, with some not included. D and trimming were read from the DNA, whereas the V and J calls and clone size are those reported in that table. The repertoire holds 100,000 to 150,000 clones, with approximately 90% as singletons. This clonotype was obtained from a human donor in a cohort sampled during active COVID-19. The chain joins TRBV29-1 to TRBJ2-1; D gene unclear. Sequenced material: peripheral blood. CDR3 DNA: TGCAGCGTTGTGACTGATTACAATGAGCAGTTCTTC. Translated: CSVVTDYNEQFF.